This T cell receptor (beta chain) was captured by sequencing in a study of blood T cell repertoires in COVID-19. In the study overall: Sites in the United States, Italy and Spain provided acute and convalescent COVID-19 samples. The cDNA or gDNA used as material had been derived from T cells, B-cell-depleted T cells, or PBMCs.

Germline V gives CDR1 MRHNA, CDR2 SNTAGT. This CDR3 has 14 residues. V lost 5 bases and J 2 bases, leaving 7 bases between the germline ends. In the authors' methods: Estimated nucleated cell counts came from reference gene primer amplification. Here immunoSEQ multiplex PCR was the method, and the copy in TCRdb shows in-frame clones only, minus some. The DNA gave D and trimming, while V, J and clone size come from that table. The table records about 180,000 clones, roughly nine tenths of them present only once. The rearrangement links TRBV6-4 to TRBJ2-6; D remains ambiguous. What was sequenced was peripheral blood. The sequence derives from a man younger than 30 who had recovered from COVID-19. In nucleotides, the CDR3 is TGTGCCAGCAGTCCCACAACTGGGGCCAACGTCCTGACTTTC. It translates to CASSPTTGANVLTF.